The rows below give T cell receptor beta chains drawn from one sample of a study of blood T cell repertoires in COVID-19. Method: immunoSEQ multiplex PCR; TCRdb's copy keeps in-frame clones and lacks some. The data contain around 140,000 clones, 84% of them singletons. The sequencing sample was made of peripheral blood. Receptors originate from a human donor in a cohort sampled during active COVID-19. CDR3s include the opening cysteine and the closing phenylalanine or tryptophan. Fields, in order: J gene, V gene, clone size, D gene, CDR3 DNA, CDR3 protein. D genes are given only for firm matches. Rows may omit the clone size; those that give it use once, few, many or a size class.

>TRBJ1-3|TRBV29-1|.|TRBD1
TGCAGCGTTAGGACAGGGAAAGATGGAAACACCATATATTTT
CSVRTGKDGNTIYF
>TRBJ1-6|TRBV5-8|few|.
TGTGCCAGCAGCTTGGATGAGGGTTCCTATAATTCACCCCTCCACTTT
CASSLDEGSYNSPLHF
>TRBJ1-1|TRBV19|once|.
TGTGCCAGTAGTATAGATCCCAGGGGTAAACCGAACACTGAAGCTTTCTTT
CASSIDPRGKPNTEAFF
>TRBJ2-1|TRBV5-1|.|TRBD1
TGCGCCAGCAGCTGGACAGGGCTAAGCTCCTACAATGAGCAGTTCTTC
CASSWTGLSSYNEQFF
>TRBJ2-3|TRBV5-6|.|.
TGTGCCAGCAGCTTGCGGGGGTGGGATACGCAGTATTTT
CASSLRGWDTQYF
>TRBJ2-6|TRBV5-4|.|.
TGTGCCAGCAGCACCGGACAGATCCTCCTCCCTGGGGCCAACGTCCTGACTTTC
CASSTGQILLPGANVLTF
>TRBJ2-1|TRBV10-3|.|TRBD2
TGTGCCACCCTAGCGGGAGGGTACAATGAGCAGTTCTTC
CATLAGGYNEQFF
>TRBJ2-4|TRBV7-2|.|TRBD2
TGTGCCAGCAGCTCCCCTTTGGGTAGCGGGAGTAGGGGCATTCAGTACTTC
CASSSPLGSGSRGIQYF
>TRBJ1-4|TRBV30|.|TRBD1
TGTGCCTGGAGTGCGGACAGGGGGCGCGAAAAACTGTTTTTT
CAWSADRGREKLFF
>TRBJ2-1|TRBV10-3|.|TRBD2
TGTGGAGCGGGGGAAACCGGCAATGAGCAGTTCTTC
CGAGETGNEQFF
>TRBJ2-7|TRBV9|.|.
TGTGCCAGCAGCGTAGTCCAGACTAGTTCCTACGAGCAGTACTTC
CASSVVQTSSYEQYF
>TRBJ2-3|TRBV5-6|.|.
TGTGCCAGCAGCCCGGTAGCAGATACGCAGTATTTT
CASSPVADTQYF
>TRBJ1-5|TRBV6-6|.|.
TGTGCCAGTTCGACTCGATTTGGAAATCAGCCCCAGCATTTT
CASSTRFGNQPQHF
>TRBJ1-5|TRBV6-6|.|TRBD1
TGTGCCAGCAGTTTTTACAGGGGTCATCAGCCCCAGCATTTT
CASSFYRGHQPQHF
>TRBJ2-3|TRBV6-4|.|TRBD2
TGTGCCAGCAGTGAGACCCCGAGCGGGGGCACAGATACGCAGTATTTT
CASSETPSGGTDTQYF
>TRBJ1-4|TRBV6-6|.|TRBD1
TGTGCCAGCAGGGATACAGGGGGCGGAGAAAAACTGTTTTTT
CASRDTGGGEKLFF
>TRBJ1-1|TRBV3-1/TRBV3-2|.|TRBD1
TGTGCCAGCAGCATCGGACAGGTGAACACTGAAGCTTTCTTT
CASSIGQVNTEAFF
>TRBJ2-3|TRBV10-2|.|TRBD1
TGCGCCAGCAGTCTACCCACGGACAGGGGGCAAGATACGCAGTATTTT
CASSLPTDRGQDTQYF
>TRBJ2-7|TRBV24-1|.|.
TGTGCCACCAGTGATTTACTCCCAGGGTTAAGGGAGCAGTACTTC
CATSDLLPGLREQYF
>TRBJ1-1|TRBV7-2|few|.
TGTGCCAGCAGTCAGAGGACAGAAAACACTGAAGCTTTCTTT
CASSQRTENTEAFF
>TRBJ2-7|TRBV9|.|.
TGTGCCAGCAGCGTCGCGGGACGTCAACCCTACCAGCAGTACTTC
CASSVAGRQPYQQYF
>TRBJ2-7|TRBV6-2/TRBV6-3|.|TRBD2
TGTGCCAGCCGTTTTAGCGGGGGATCGGCTGAGCAGTACTTC
CASRFSGGSAEQYF
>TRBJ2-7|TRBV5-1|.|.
TGCGCCAGCAGCTTGGGGCAGGGGCCATACGAGCAGTACTTC
CASSLGQGPYEQYF
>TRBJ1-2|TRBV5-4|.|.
TGTGCCAGCAGCGGCCCCGTTCGAGGGGGAGGCTACACCTTC
CASSGPVRGGGYTF
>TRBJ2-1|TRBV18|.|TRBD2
TGTGCCAGCTCACCCAACGTGGCTAGCGGGGGGAATGAGCAGTTCTTC
CASSPNVASGGNEQFF
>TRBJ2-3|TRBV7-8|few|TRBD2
TGTGCCAGCAGCTTCCTAGCGGGGGGCACAGATACGCAGTATTTT
CASSFLAGGTDTQYF
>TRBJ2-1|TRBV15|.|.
TGTGCCACCAGCCCCGACTACAGCAATGAGCAGTTCTTC
CATSPDYSNEQFF
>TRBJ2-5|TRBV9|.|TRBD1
TGTGCCAGCAGCGGACAGGGGCCCCCAGAGACCCAGTACTTC
CASSGQGPPETQYF
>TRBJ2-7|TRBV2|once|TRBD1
TGTGCCAGCAGCGGACAGGTTGGGGAGCAGTACTTC
CASSGQVGEQYF